This T cell receptor beta chain was identified in a study of OX40 agonist ivuxolimab in advanced cancers. Study information: The treatment was a fully human IgG2 OX40 agonist, ivuxolimab. Dose-escalation patients had hepatocellular carcinoma, melanoma, renal cell or head and neck cancer. General study results and limits: CD4+ T cells averaged fewer expanded clones than CD8+ T cells.

Autoimmune disease history or systemic immunosuppression disqualified patients. This clone came up once. Its antigen is not identified. Assay: immunoSEQ multiplex PCR; the TCRdb copy retains only in-frame clones and omits some. Of 70,000 to 80,000 clones in the sample, approximately 86% were seen once. The clonotype originates from an adult with an advanced solid tumor such as melanoma, head and neck, liver or kidney cancer. The sample was CD4+ or CD8+ T cells sorted from blood, taken in a trial of the OX40 agonist ivuxolimab.

The DNA for the CDR3 is TGTGCCAGCAGTGAAGCGCCTGGAAGCAATCAGCCCCAGCATTTT. Its protein is CASSEAPGSNQPQHF. The chain links TRBV6-1 to TRBJ1-5; D is unresolved. Between the trimmed V and J ends, which lost 0 bases and 1 base, there was a span of 7 bases. This CDR3 is 15 amino acids long. Germline V lookup: CDR1 MNHNS, CDR2 SASEGT.